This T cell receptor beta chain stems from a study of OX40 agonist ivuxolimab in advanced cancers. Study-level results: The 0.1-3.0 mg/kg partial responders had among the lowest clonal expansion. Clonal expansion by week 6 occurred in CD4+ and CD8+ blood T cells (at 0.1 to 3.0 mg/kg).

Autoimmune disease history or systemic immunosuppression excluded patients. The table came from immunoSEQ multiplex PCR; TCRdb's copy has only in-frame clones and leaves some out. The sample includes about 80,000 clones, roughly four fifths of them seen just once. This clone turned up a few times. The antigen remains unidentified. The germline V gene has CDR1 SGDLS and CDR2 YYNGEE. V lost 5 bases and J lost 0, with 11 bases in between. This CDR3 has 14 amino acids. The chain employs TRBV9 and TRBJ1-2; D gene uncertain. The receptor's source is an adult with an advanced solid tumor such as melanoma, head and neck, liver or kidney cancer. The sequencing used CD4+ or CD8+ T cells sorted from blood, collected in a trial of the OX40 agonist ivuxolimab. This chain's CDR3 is CASRQGFPNYGYTF. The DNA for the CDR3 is TGTGCCAGCAGACAAGGGTTCCCTAACTATGGCTACACCTTC.